The T cell receptor beta chain under discussion was sequenced for a study of neurological immune-mediated disorders. This clonotype was observed at least ten times. Its antigen is unidentified. Synthesis of cDNA used 5'RACE (with 10-nucleotide random UMIs). TCRdb used MiXCR to reprocess the 5' RACE reads, holding one entry per CDR3 protein. The sample lists about 71,000 distinct CDR3 sequences, about a tenth occurring once. Study results and caveats: No CDR3 amino acid sequences were shared by expanded clones across subjects, suggesting private repertoires in all groups. While HTLV-1-associated myelopathy showed the greatest TCR clonal expansion, multiple sclerosis showed the least, falling below healthy controls.

The CDR3 runs to 16 residues. V dropped 7 bases and J dropped 2 bases, with 20 bases sitting between them. Time point: longitudinal time-point 1 (baseline). Stored at -80 C, 2 million PBMCs were the source of the unsorted libraries. Sequencing was carried out using PBMCs. This TCR was recovered from a man aged 25 to 40 in good health. The genes are TRBV12-3 or TRBV12-4 and TRBJ1-2; D not certain. The CDR3 sequence: CASIIGGSPTNYGYTF. DNA for the CDR3: TGTGCCAGCATTATCGGTGGCAGCCCGACCAACTATGGCTACACCTTC.